A single T cell receptor (beta chain) is shown here with its context. Its antigen specificity is not known. Base qualities are not at hand, and no much larger clone is one base apart. High-throughput TCR beta sequencing profiled peripheral blood CD8+ and CD4+ T cells from healthy donors, Susac syndrome patients and multiple sclerosis patients. Treatment-naive patients with stable or active relapsing-remitting disease fulfilling revised McDonald criteria were used as multiple sclerosis controls. CD8+ TEMRA cells were enriched by FACS, while bulk CD8+ and CD4+ T cells were purified by magnetic negative isolation. Blood was drawn into EDTA tubes, processed within 24 hours, and PBMCs were isolated by density gradient centrifugation. PBMCs intended for TCR sequencing were cryopreserved in liquid nitrogen and thawed later in a water bath at 37 degrees C. Purity of sorted or isolated CD4+, CD8+ and CD8+ TEMRA cells was at least 90%.

The data belong to a study of CD8 T cells in Susac syndrome (dated by TCRdb to the late 2010s). Study-level background: The study used repertoire sequencing to test whether antigen drove CD8+ T cell activation and differentiation in Susac syndrome.

RNA was extracted using the RNeasy kit, and about 0.5 to 1 ug of the RNA was reverse transcribed with random hexamers. The immunoSEQ multiplex PCR assay, covering 54 Vbeta and 13 Jbeta segments, was used to amplify TCR beta CDR3 regions. PCR amplification bias was corrected using a synthetic template baseline for primer optimization and computational correction. The source study handled its data this way. Reads were assigned to V, D and J genes according to IMGT and analyzed in immunoSEQ Analyzer, with only productive sequences retained. To calculate clonality, Shannon entropy was normalized by log2 of the number of productive unique sequences and then subtracted from one. For each patient and control, public and private clones were evaluated among the 100 most prevalent clones. Clones were defined as Susac-specific if absent from the healthy and MS cohorts, from 1052 published viral clones and from other ImmuneACCESS disease sequences. Starting from the raw public reads, TCRdb applied fastp trimming at Q25, assembled clones with MiXCR and retained in-frame beta chains. All rows with the same CDR3 protein become a single entry with the most common DNA and genes. In this record, the V and J calls reflect TCRdb's handling and not the investigators' own analysis. The sample table shows some 130,000 distinct CDR3 sequences, and approximately 94% are seen once. The leading ten clones occupy around 0.12% of the sample.

Here is what the overall study found, with its caveats: The study acknowledged that relatively few individuals were included in the TCR sequencing and HLA analysis.

Sequences SNHLY (CDR1) and FYNNEI (CDR2) are obtained from the germline V gene. V drops 1 base and J drops 2 bases, leaving 9 bases in between. The CDR3 measures 14 amino acids from cysteine to phenylalanine. Just the 42-base CDR3 DNA is kept, in frame starting at base 1. The source of this sequence is a human donor with multiple sclerosis. The chain links TRBV2 with TRBJ2-7, with an unclear D gene assignment. Material for sequencing was CD4+ T cells from PBMCs. The DNA sequence reads TGTGCCAGCAGTGAAGGAGCCGGCGCCTACGAGCAGTACTTC. This encodes CASSEGAGAYEQYF. This CDR3, with the reference TRBV2 and TRBJ2-7 proteins standing in past its ends, gives the full variable domain EPEVTQTPSHQVTQMGQEVILRCVPISNHLYFYWYRQILGQKVEFLVSFYNNEISEKSEIFDDQFSVERPDGSNFTLKIRSTKLEDSAMYFCASSEGAGAYEQYFGPGTRLTVT.